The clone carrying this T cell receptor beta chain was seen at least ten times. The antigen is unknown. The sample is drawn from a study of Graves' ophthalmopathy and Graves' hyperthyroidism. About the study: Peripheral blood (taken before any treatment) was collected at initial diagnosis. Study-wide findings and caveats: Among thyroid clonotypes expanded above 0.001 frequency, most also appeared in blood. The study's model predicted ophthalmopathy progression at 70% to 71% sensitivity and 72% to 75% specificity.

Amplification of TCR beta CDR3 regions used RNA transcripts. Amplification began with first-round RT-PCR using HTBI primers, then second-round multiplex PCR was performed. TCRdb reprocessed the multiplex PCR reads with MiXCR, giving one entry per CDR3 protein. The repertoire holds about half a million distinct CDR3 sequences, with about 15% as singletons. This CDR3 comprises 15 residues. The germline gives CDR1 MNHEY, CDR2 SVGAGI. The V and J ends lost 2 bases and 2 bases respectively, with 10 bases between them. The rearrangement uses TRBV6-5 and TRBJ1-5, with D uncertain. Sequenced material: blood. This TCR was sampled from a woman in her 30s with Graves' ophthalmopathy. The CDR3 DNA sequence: TGTGCCAGCAGTTACGCTCCAAGTGGCAATCAGCCCCAGCATTTT. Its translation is CASSYAPSGNQPQHF.